These T cell receptor beta chains were read from a single sample in a study of response to subunit inactivated influenza vaccine. TCRdb redid the calling of the RT-PCR reads with MiXCR, one entry per CDR3 protein. The sample holds around 580,000 distinct CDR3 sequences; less than 15% are singletons and the top ten take 11%. Source: PBMCs from blood, taken 12 days after vaccination. Every receptor here comes from a man in his fifties or sixties who received an inactivated influenza vaccine. Both conserved end residues are part of each CDR3. D genes are given only for firm matches. The size entry is marked missing in some rows and otherwise reads once, few, many or a size class.

>-|TRBV5-1|TRBJ2-7|-
CASSAQGGYEQYF
TGCGCCAGCAGCGCGCAGGGTGGCTACGAGCAGTACTTC
>-|TRBV4-2|TRBJ2-7|-
CASSQEDTGDYEQYF
TGTGCCAGCAGCCAAGAGGACACTGGTGATTACGAGCAGTACTTC
>-|TRBV9|TRBJ2-3|TRBD2
CASSAWTSGKGTDTQYF
TGTGCCAGCAGCGCCTGGACTAGCGGGAAGGGCACAGATACGCAGTATTTT
>-|TRBV6-2/TRBV6-3|TRBJ2-7|-
CASIGRWHYEQYF
TGTGCCAGCATAGGCCGGTGGCACTACGAGCAGTACTTC
>few|TRBV18|TRBJ2-3|TRBD1
CASSPPGQGATDTQYF
TGTGCCAGCTCACCACCGGGACAGGGGGCAACAGATACGCAGTATTTT
>many|TRBV7-3|TRBJ2-7|-
CASSLQLNYEQYF
TGTGCCAGCAGCTTACAGCTCAACTACGAGCAGTACTTC
>many|TRBV29-1|TRBJ1-2|-
CSVGGGAGYGYTF
TGCAGCGTTGGCGGGGGGGCGGGCTATGGCTACACCTTC
>few|TRBV6-2/TRBV6-3|TRBJ1-2|TRBD1
CASRDRDRGHFMYGYTF
TGTGCCAGCCGGGACCGGGACAGGGGACACTTCATGTATGGCTACACCTTC
>-|TRBV6-2/TRBV6-3|TRBJ2-7|TRBD1
CASSSQGVEQYF
TGTGCCAGCAGTTCTCAGGGGGTCGAGCAGTACTTC
>few|TRBV10-3|TRBJ2-3|-
CAINGGTTDTQYF
TGTGCCATCAATGGCGGGACTACAGATACGCAGTATTTT
>few|TRBV28|TRBJ2-2|-
CASSFPGDTGELFF
TGTGCCAGCAGTTTTCCAGGTGACACCGGGGAGCTGTTTTTT
>many|TRBV11-2|TRBJ2-7|TRBD2
CASSPGLDLYEQYF
TGTGCCAGCAGCCCGGGACTAGACCTCTACGAGCAGTACTTC
>-|TRBV5-1|TRBJ2-3|-
CASSLDPGVSTDTQYF
TGCGCCAGCAGCTTGGATCCAGGGGTGAGCACAGATACGCAGTATTTT
>-|TRBV27|TRBJ2-1|-
CASSAQQVSSYNEQFF
TGTGCCAGCAGTGCACAACAGGTGAGCTCCTACAATGAGCAGTTCTTC
>few|TRBV12-3/TRBV12-4|TRBJ2-5|-
CASKGVLETQYF
TGTGCCAGCAAGGGAGTTCTGGAGACCCAGTACTTC
>-|TRBV20-1|TRBJ1-1|TRBD1
CSAAGTGGNTEAFF
TGCAGTGCTGCGGGGACAGGGGGGAACACTGAAGCTTTCTTT
>many|TRBV12-3/TRBV12-4|TRBJ2-5|-
CASSPLAIQETQYF
TGTGCCAGCAGTCCGCTAGCGATCCAAGAGACCCAGTACTTC
>few|TRBV15|TRBJ2-2|-
CATSGGINTGELFF
TGTGCCACCAGCGGCGGGATCAACACCGGGGAGCTGTTTTTT
>-|TRBV4-2|TRBJ1-5|-
CASSQDPQGSFGNQPQHF
TGTGCCAGCAGCCAAGATCCCCAGGGCTCGTTTGGCAATCAGCCCCAGCATTTT
>-|TRBV27|TRBJ2-7|-
CASTRGPGSYEQYF
TGTGCCAGCACGCGTGGTCCAGGGTCCTACGAGCAGTACTTC
>-|TRBV20-1|TRBJ1-2|TRBD1
CSARDPRQGVYGYTF
TGCAGTGCTAGAGATCCGAGACAGGGTGTCTATGGCTACACCTTC
>few|TRBV6-1|TRBJ2-5|TRBD1
CASRKDRAETQYF
TGTGCCAGCAGGAAAGACAGGGCCGAGACCCAGTACTTC
>few|TRBV20-1|TRBJ2-7|TRBD2
CSARKLAGGLEQYF
TGCAGTGCTAGAAAATTAGCGGGGGGGCTCGAGCAGTACTTC
>-|TRBV7-3|TRBJ2-5|TRBD2
CASSLTRTSGQETQYF
TGTGCCAGCAGCTTAACGAGGACTAGCGGCCAAGAGACCCAGTACTTC
>many|TRBV20-1|TRBJ2-3|-
CSAGLEDTQYF
TGCAGTGCTGGGTTGGAGGATACGCAGTATTTT
>-|TRBV11-2|TRBJ2-7|TRBD1
CASSLTGGKYEQYF
TGTGCCAGCAGCTTAACAGGGGGCAAATACGAGCAGTACTTC
>-|TRBV5-1|TRBJ1-1|TRBD1
CASSLLRGQGSTEAFF
TGCGCCAGCAGCCTCCTGAGGGGACAGGGATCCACTGAAGCTTTCTTT
>few|TRBV12-3/TRBV12-4|TRBJ1-2|-
CASSLSPGAGYTF
TGTGCCAGCAGTTTATCGCCAGGGGCTGGCTACACCTTC
>few|TRBV4-3|TRBJ2-7|TRBD1
CASSQSGTGFYEQYF
TGCGCCAGCAGCCAATCCGGGACAGGATTCTACGAGCAGTACTTC
>-|TRBV20-1|TRBJ2-2|-
CSASRGVDTGELFF
TGCAGTGCTAGTAGGGGTGTTGACACCGGGGAGCTGTTTTTT
>few|TRBV27|TRBJ2-2|TRBD1
CASRHTGVGTGELFF
TGTGCCAGCAGACATACAGGGGTCGGCACCGGGGAGCTGTTTTTT
>few|TRBV7-9|TRBJ2-1|TRBD2
CASRGTSGQPSYNEQFF
TGTGCCAGCCGGGGGACTAGCGGGCAGCCCTCCTACAATGAGCAGTTCTTC
>few|TRBV12-3/TRBV12-4|TRBJ2-7|-
CASSPTGTPNYEQYF
TGTGCCAGCAGCCCTACCGGGACACCAAATTACGAGCAGTACTTC
>-|TRBV4-2|TRBJ2-1|TRBD2
CASRSGVAGAGNEQFF
TGTGCCAGCAGATCGGGAGTAGCGGGGGCGGGGAATGAGCAGTTCTTC
>-|TRBV5-4|TRBJ2-1|TRBD2
CASSLGLARDEQFF
TGTGCCAGCAGCTTGGGACTAGCGCGCGATGAGCAGTTCTTC
>-|TRBV4-2|TRBJ2-7|TRBD2
CASSQSSGGASYEQYF
TGTGCCAGCAGCCAAAGTAGCGGGGGGGCAAGCTACGAGCAGTACTTC
>few|TRBV6-1|TRBJ2-7|-
CASTHPQGFPYEQYF
TGTGCCAGCACCCACCCACAAGGGTTCCCCTACGAGCAGTACTTC
>many|TRBV12-3/TRBV12-4|TRBJ1-2|TRBD1
CASSQDRGHYGYTF
TGTGCCAGCAGCCAGGACAGGGGGCACTATGGCTACACCTTC
>-|TRBV4-2|TRBJ2-2|TRBD2
CASSPGTSGTAGELFF
TGTGCCAGCAGCCCCGGGACTAGCGGGACGGCCGGGGAGCTGTTTTTT
>-|TRBV6-2/TRBV6-3|TRBJ2-1|-
CASSDRRGNNNEQFF
TGTGCCAGCAGTGACCGCAGAGGGAACAACAATGAGCAGTTCTTC
>many|TRBV4-2|TRBJ1-2|TRBD1
CASSQEDRAGNYGYTF
TGTGCCAGCAGCCAAGAGGACAGGGCCGGTAACTATGGCTACACCTTC
>-|TRBV7-9|TRBJ2-1|-
CASSQGHNNEQFF
TGTGCCAGCAGCCAGGGACATAACAATGAGCAGTTCTTC
>few|TRBV12-3/TRBV12-4|TRBJ2-1|TRBD2
CASSPKPGTSVYNEQFF
TGTGCCAGCAGTCCCAAGCCGGGGACTAGCGTGTACAATGAGCAGTTCTTC
>few|TRBV7-9|TRBJ2-3|TRBD2
CASSPGTSGRFF
TGTGCCAGCAGCCCCGGGACTAGCGGGAGATTTTTT
>-|TRBV15|TRBJ2-1|-
CATSRDRGRNNEQFF
TGTGCCACCAGCAGAGATAGAGGGAGAAACAATGAGCAGTTCTTC
>few|TRBV4-1|TRBJ1-2|-
CASSHEGFPNYGYTF
TGCGCCAGCAGCCATGAAGGATTCCCTAACTATGGCTACACCTTC
>-|TRBV5-1|TRBJ2-2|TRBD2
CASDQGLAGQNGELFF
TGCGCCAGCGATCAAGGGCTAGCGGGGCAGAACGGGGAGCTGTTTTTT
>-|TRBV5-1|TRBJ2-5|-
CASRTEAQETQYF
TGCGCCAGCCGTACCGAGGCACAAGAGACCCAGTACTTC
>-|TRBV7-2|TRBJ2-2|-
CASSLAQGGTGELFF
TGTGCCAGCAGCTTAGCGCAGGGCGGAACCGGGGAGCTGTTTTTT
>-|TRBV20-1|TRBJ2-7|-
CSARLPTANSYEQYF
TGCAGTGCTAGACTCCCGACAGCGAACTCCTACGAGCAGTACTTC